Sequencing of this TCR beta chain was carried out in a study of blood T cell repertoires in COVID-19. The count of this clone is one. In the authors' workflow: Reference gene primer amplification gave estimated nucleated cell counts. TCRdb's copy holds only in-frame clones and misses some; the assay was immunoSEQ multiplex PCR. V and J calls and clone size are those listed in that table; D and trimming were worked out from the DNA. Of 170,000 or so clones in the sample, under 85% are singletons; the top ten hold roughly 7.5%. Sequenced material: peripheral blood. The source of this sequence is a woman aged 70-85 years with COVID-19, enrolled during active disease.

The CDR3 is CASSLLRPGQTRRTEAFF. The CDR3 nucleotides are TGTGCCAGCAGCTTGTTACGTCCAGGGCAGACCCGCCGGACTGAAGCTTTCTTT. This chain joins TRBV7-9 and TRBJ1-1; weak D call: TRBD1 (5 bases). The germline V gene has CDR1 SEHNR and CDR2 FQNEAQ (reference sequence). The CDR3 runs to 18 residues. V was clipped by 3 bases and J by 5 bases, with 25 bases between them.